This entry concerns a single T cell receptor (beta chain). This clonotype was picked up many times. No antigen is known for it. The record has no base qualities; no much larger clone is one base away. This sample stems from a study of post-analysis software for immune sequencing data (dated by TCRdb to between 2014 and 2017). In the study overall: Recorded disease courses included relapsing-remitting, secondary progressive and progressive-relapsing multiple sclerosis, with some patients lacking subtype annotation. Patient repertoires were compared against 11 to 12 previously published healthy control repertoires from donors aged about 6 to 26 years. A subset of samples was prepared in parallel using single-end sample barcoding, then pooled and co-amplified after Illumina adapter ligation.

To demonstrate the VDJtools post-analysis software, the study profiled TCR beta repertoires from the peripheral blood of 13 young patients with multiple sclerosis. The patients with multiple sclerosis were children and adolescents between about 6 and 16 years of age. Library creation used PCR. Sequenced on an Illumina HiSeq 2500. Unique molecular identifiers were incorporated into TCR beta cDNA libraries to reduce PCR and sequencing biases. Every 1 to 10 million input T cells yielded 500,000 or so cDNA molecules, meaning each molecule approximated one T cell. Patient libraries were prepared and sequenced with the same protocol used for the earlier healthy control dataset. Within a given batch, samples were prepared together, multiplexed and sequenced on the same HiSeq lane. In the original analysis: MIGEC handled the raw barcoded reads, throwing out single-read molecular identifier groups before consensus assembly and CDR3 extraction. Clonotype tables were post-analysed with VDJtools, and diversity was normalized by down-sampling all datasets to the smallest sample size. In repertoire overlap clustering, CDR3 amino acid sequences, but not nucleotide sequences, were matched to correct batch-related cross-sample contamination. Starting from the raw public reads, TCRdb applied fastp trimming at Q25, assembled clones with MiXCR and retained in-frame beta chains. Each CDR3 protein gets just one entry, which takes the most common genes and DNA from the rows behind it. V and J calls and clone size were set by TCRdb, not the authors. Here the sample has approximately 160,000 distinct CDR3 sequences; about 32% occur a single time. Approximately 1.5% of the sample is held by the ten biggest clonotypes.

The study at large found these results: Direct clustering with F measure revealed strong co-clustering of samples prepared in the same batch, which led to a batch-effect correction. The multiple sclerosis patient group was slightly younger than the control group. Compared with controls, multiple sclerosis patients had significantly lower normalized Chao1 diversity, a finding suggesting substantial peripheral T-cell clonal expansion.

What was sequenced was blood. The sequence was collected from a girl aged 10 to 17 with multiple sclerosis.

The DNA is TGTGCCATCAGTGAGTCAGTAGCGGGGGGTTCCACAGATACGCAGTATTTT. It translates as CAISESVAGGSTDTQYF. The V and J genes are TRBV10-3 and TRBJ2-3; a stretch of 10 junction bases matches TRBD2. The CDR3 starts with the cysteine, ends with the phenylalanine, and has 17 residues. The DNA shown is the 51-base CDR3, in frame from base 1. The germline V end is reduced by 0 bases and the J end by 2 bases; junction bases left unmatched: 5. Based on the germline V gene, the CDR1 and CDR2 sequences are ENHRY and SYGVKD.